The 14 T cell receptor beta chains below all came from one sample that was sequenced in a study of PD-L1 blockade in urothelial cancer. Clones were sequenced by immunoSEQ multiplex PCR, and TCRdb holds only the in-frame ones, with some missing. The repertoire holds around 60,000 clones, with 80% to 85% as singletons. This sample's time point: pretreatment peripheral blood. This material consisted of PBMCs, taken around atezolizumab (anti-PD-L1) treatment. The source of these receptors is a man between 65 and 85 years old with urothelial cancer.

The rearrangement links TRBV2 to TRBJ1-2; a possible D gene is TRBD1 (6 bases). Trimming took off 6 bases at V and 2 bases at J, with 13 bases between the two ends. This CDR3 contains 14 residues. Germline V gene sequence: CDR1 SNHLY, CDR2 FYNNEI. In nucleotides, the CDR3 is TGTGCCAGCAGCGCAGGGACAACGAACTATGGCTACACCTTC. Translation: CASSAGTTNYGYTF.

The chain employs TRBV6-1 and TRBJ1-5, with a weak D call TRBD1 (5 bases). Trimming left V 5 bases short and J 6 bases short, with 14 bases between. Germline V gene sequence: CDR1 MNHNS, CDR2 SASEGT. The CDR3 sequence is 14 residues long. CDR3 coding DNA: TGTGCCAGCAGTATCGGACAAATTCTTCAGCCCCAGCATTTT. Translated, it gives CASSIGQILQPQHF.

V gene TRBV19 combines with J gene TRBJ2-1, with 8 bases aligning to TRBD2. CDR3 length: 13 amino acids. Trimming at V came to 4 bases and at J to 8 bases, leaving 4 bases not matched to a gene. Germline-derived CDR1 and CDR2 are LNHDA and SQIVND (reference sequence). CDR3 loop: CASSRGLVYEQFF. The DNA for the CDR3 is TGTGCCAGTAGTAGGGGACTAGTTTATGAGCAGTTCTTC.

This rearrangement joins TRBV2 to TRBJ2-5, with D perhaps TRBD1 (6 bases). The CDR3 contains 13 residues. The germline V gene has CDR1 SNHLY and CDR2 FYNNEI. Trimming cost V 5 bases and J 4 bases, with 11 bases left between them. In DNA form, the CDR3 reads TGTGCCAGCAGTACAGGGAATCGAGAGACCCAGTACTTC. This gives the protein CASSTGNRETQYF.

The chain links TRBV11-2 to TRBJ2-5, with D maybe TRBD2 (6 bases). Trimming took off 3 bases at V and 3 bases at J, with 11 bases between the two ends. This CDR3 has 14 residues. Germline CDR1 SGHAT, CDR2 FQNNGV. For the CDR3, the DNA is TGTGCCAGCAGCTTCGTCGGGGGTGAAGAGACCCAGTACTTC. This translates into CASSFVGGEETQYF.

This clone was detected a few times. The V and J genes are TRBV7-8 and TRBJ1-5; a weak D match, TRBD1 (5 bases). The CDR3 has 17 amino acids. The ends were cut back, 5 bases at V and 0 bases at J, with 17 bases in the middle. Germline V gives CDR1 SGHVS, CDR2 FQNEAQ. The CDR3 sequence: CASSPSRQQYSNQPQHF. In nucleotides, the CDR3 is TGTGCCAGCAGCCCCTCCCGACAGCAATATAGCAATCAGCCCCAGCATTTT.

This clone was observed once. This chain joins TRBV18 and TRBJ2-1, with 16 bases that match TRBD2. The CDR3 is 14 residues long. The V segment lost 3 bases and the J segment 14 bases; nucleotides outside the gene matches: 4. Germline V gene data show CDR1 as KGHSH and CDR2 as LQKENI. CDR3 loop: CASSPGLAGGLKFF. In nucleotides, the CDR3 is TGTGCCAGCTCACCGGGACTAGCGGGGGGGCTCAAGTTCTTC.

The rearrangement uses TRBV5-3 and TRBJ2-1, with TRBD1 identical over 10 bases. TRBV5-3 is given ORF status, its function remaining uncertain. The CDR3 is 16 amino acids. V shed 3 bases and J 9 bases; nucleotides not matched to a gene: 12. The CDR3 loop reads CARSSPRTGGIGEQFF. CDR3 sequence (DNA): TGTGCCAGAAGCTCCCCTCGGACAGGGGGGATAGGTGAGCAGTTCTTC.

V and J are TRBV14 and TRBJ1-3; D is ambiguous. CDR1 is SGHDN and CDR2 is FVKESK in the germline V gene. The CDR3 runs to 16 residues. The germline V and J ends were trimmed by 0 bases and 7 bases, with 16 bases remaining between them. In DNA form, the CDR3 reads TGTGCCAGCAGCCAAGAGGTCCGGGTCTTTCGGAACACCATATATTTT. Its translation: CASSQEVRVFRNTIYF.

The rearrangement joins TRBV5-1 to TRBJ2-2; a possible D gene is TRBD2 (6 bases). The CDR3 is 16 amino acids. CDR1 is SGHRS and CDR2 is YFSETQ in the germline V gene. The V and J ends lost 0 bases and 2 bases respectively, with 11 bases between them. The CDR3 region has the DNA TGCGCCAGCAGCTTGGCCGTACTAGCCAACACCGGGGAGCTGTTTTTT. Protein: CASSLAVLANTGELFF.

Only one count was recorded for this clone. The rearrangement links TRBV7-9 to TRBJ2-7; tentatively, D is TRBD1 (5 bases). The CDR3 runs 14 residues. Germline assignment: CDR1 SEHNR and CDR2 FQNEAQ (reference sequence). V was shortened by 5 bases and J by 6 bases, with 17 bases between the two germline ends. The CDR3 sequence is CASSGTDTLGEQYF. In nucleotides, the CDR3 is TGTGCCAGCAGCGGAACGGACACCCTAGGCGAGCAGTACTTC. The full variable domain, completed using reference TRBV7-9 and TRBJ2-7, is DTGVSQNPRHKITKRGQNVTFRCDPISEHNRLYWYRQTLGQGPEFLTYFQNEAQLEKSRLLSDRFSAERPKGSFSTLEIQRTEQGDSAMYLCASSGTDTLGEQYFGPGTRLTVT.

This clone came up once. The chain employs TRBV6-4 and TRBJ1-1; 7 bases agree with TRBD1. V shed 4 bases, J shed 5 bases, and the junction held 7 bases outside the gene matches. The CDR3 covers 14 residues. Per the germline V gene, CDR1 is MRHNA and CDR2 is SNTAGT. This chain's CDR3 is CASSGTGAETEAFF. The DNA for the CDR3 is TGTGCCAGCAGTGGTACAGGGGCGGAGACTGAAGCTTTCTTT.

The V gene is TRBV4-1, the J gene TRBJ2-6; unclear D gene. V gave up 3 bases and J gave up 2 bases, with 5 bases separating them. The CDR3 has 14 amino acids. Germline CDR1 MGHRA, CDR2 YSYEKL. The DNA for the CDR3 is TGCGCCAGCAGCCAGTCTACTGGGGCCAACGTCCTGACTTTC. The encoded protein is CASSQSTGANVLTF.

The CDR3 sequence: CASSPGQFNTGELFF. In DNA form, the CDR3 reads TGTGCCAGCAGCCCCGGACAGTTTAACACCGGGGAGCTGTTTTTT. The V and J genes are TRBV28 and TRBJ2-2; possibly TRBD1 for D (6 bases). Looked up from germline, CDR1 is MDHEN and CDR2 is SYDVKM. V was pared by 6 bases and J by 2 bases, with 13 bases between. The CDR3 covers 15 residues.